These 9 T cell receptor beta chains were all obtained from the same sample, sequenced in a study of blood T cell repertoires in COVID-19. Data came from immunoSEQ multiplex PCR; TCRdb stores just in-frame clones and leaves some out. The data hold approximately 140,000 clones, with roughly four fifths observed a single time. The sample comprised peripheral blood. Receptor source: a human donor with acute or convalescent COVID-19. The donor label of this sample is uncertain.

This chain uses TRBV5-6 with TRBJ2-5; 7 bases are a match to TRBD2. The V gene's germline CDR1 is SGHDT and CDR2 YYEEEE. J gave up 3 bases and V 2 bases, and 4 bases lay outside the gene matches. This CDR3 is 14 amino acids long. CDR3 protein: CASSFWGGEETQYF. CDR3 bases: TGTGCCAGCAGCTTCTGGGGGGGAGAAGAGACCCAGTACTTC.

This chain uses TRBV6-5 with TRBJ1-2; unclear D gene. Trimming removed 0 bases from V and 5 bases from J, with 13 bases in between. This CDR3 is 15 amino acids long. The germline CDR1 and CDR2 sequences are MNHEY and SVGAGI. The CDR3 spells CASSYSPEETYGYTF. For the CDR3, the DNA is TGTGCCAGCAGTTACTCTCCGGAGGAGACATATGGCTACACCTTC.

This chain connects TRBV7-8 to TRBJ1-5; weak D call: TRBD1 (6 bases). V was cut by 8 bases and J by 1 base, with 12 bases left in between. The CDR3 consists of 14 residues. Germline V CDR1 and CDR2: SGHVS, FQNEAQ. The CDR3 sequence is CASARTESNQPQHF. CDR3 DNA: TGTGCCAGCGCGCGGACAGAAAGCAATCAGCCCCAGCATTTT.

This clone was seen only once. J is TRBJ2-3 and V is TRBV10-1, with a weak D call TRBD1 (5 bases). The V end lost 0 bases, the J end lost 7 bases, and 14 bases lay between the germline ends. The CDR3 is made up of 15 amino acids. Germline CDR1 and CDR2: WNHNN and SYGVQD (reference sequence). Written as DNA, the CDR3 is TGCGCCAGCAGTGAGTCTATTAACAGGCAAAATACGCAGTATTTT. It is translated as CASSESINRQNTQYF.

The chain is built from TRBV2 and TRBJ1-5, with TRBD1 identical over 10 bases. Germline-derived CDR1 and CDR2 are SNHLY and FYNNEI. The CDR3 totals 14 residues. V lost 6 bases and J lost 6; bases outside the gene matches: 5. CDR3 sequence: CASSPGQGLQPQHF. As DNA, the CDR3 is TGTGCCAGCAGCCCGGGACAGGGGCTTCAGCCCCAGCATTTT.

The V gene is TRBV7-9, the J gene TRBJ2-3; 7 bases agree with TRBD2. The J segment lost 3 bases and the V segment lost 2 bases, leaving 11 bases of the junction unmatched. The germline V gene has CDR1 SEHNR and CDR2 FQNEAQ (reference sequence). This CDR3 is built from 17 residues. CDR3 residues: CASSLPTAGVGTDTQYF. CDR3 DNA sequence: TGTGCCAGCAGCTTACCCACGGCGGGGGTCGGAACAGATACGCAGTATTTT.

This clone was seen once. The V and J genes are TRBV6-5 and TRBJ1-2, with 7 bases aligning to TRBD1. CDR1 MNHEY and CDR2 SVGAGI come from the germline V gene. J was trimmed by 8 bases and V by 6 bases; bases with no gene match: 15. This CDR3 has 15 amino acids. The CDR3 loop reads CASRLGGSGQHGYTF. In nucleotides, the CDR3 is TGTGCCAGCAGGCTTGGGGGTTCGGGACAGCACGGCTACACCTTC.

The chain recombines TRBV5-1 with TRBJ1-4; perhaps TRBD1 as D (5 bases). The germline V gene encodes CDR1 SGHRS and CDR2 YFSETQ. This CDR3 region has 16 residues. V lost 4 bases and J 0 bases, leaving 13 bases between the germline ends. CDR3 nucleotides: TGCGCCAGCAGCACTGACAGCCCTGCAACTAATGAAAAACTGTTTTTT. Translation: CASSTDSPATNEKLFF.

The V call is TRBV19, the J call TRBJ1-1; 8 bases line up with TRBD1. This CDR3 is built from 15 residues. From germline, CDR1 is LNHDA and CDR2 SQIVND (reference sequence). V lost 4 bases to trimming and J lost 0 bases; unmatched junction nucleotides: 4. This CDR3 reads CASSTRGRMNTEAFF. The CDR3 DNA sequence: TGTGCCAGTAGTACCAGGGGGCGCATGAACACTGAAGCTTTCTTT.